These 5 T cell receptor beta chains were sequenced from one sample in a study of shared clonotypes between healthy human individuals. Here immunoSEQ multiplex PCR was the method, and the copy in TCRdb shows in-frame clones only, minus some. This sample carries under 850,000 clones, approximately 77% of them seen once, and the ten largest clones take around 1.7%. The sample was memory CD4+ T cells sorted from blood. The subset was: CD45RA-negative fraction. These receptors were obtained from a woman aged 25-40 years in good health.

J is TRBJ1-2 and V is TRBV7-9, with D possibly TRBD1 on 6 matching bases. The germline V gene encodes CDR1 SEHNR and CDR2 FQNEAQ (reference sequence). Trimming cost V 1 base and J 5 bases, with 20 bases left between them. The CDR3 extends over 17 amino acids. CDR3 protein: CASSLETGRTLSYGYTF. The CDR3 bases are TGTGCCAGCAGCTTAGAGACAGGTCGGACCCTATCATATGGCTACACCTTC.

The genes are TRBV6-6 and TRBJ2-2; D may be TRBD1 or TRBD2 (5 bases each). The V and J ends lost 5 bases and 2 bases respectively, with 15 bases between them. Germline V gives CDR1 MNHNY, CDR2 SVGAGI (reference sequence). The CDR3 runs to 16 residues. The CDR3 is CASSGTGRRNTGELFF. The CDR3 DNA follows: TGTGCCAGCAGTGGGACGGGACGGCGAAACACCGGGGAGCTGTTTTTT.

This chain links TRBV6-5 with TRBJ2-7, with D possibly matching TRBD2 (5 bases). Per the germline V gene, CDR1 is MNHEY and CDR2 is SVGAGI. The CDR3 totals 12 residues. V dropped 9 bases and J dropped 4 bases, with 13 bases sitting between them. The CDR3 region has the DNA TGTGCCAGTCGAAAGGGAGTTTACGAGCAGTACTTC. Protein: CASRKGVYEQYF.

The chain joins TRBV29-1 to TRBJ2-2; TRBD2 matches at 15 bases. V shed 6 bases and J 2 bases; nucleotides not matched to a gene: 1. This CDR3 comprises 15 residues. The germline V gene has CDR1 SQVTM and CDR2 ANQGSEA. The CDR3 spells CSVGLAGGNTGELFF. The CDR3 DNA is TGCAGCGTGGGACTAGCGGGAGGCAACACCGGGGAGCTGTTTTTT.

Comments on this clone: The sample contains more than one DNA sequence encoding this CDR3. The J gene is TRBJ2-3, the V gene TRBV28; unclear D gene. Germline V gene data show CDR1 as MDHEN and CDR2 as SYDVKM. This CDR3 contains 11 residues. V was cut by 5 bases and J by 5 bases, with 5 bases left in between. CDR3 in DNA: TGTGCCAGCAGTCTAAAAGATACGCAGTATTTT. It specifies CASSLKDTQYF.